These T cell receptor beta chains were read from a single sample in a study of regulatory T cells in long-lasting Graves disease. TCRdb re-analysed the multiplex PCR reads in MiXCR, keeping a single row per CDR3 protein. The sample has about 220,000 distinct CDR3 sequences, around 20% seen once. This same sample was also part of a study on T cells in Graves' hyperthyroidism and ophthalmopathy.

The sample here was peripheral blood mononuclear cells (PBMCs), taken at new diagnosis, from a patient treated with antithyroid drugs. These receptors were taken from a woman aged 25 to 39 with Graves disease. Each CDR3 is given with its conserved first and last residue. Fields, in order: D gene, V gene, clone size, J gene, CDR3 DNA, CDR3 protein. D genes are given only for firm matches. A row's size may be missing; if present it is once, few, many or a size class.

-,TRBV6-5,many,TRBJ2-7,TGTGCCAGCAGTTGGACTCGGTCCTACGAGCAGTACTTC,CASSWTRSYEQYF
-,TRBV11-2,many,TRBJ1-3,TGTGCCAGCAGCCCCCCGCAGTGGAGATGGAACGACTCTGGAAACACCATATATTTT,CASSPPQWRWNDSGNTIYF
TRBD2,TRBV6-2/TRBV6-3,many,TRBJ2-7,TGTGCCAGCAGTGAAAGTGCGGGAGCCGAATACGAGCAGTACTTC,CASSESAGAEYEQYF
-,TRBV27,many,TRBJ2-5,TGTGCCAGCAGTTTATTATCCAACCAAGAGACCCAGTACTTC,CASSLLSNQETQYF
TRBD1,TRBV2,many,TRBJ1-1,TGTGCCAGCAGTGGACCGGGACAGGGTGGGCCATTGAACACTGAAGCTTTCTTT,CASSGPGQGGPLNTEAFF
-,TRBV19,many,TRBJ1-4,TGTGCCAGTAGTACCTCAGGGTTCAATGAAAAACTGTTTTTT,CASSTSGFNEKLFF
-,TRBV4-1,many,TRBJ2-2,TGCGCCAGCAGCCAAGATTGGCTCGACGGAAGCGGGGAGCTGTTTTTT,CASSQDWLDGSGELFF
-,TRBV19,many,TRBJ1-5,TGTGCCATCGCCGACGGAGGCAATCAGCCCCAGCATTTT,CAIADGGNQPQHF
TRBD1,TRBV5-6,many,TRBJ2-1,TGTGCCAGCAGACCCGGGACAGGGACCTACAATGAGCAGTTCTTC,CASRPGTGTYNEQFF
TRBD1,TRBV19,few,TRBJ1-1,TGTGCCAGTAGTTTCAGGGGGTCGGAACGATCTGAAGCTTTCTTT,CASSFRGSERSEAFF
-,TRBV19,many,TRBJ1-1,TGTGCCAGTAGTCCCGGGGCGGTGAACACTGAAGCTTTCTTT,CASSPGAVNTEAFF
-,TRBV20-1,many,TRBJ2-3,TGCAGCGCTAACGGGGGCTGGTTGGGGCGGGATACGCAGTATTTT,CSANGGWLGRDTQYF
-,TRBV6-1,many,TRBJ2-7,TGTGCCAGCAGTAGCGGGACACCATACGAGCAGTACTTC,CASSSGTPYEQYF
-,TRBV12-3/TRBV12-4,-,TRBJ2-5,TGTGCCAGCAGTACACACCAACGGGAGACCCAGTACTTC,CASSTHQRETQYF
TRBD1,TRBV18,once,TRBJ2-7,TGTGCCAGCTCATTCGGGACAGGAAGCTACGATCAGTACTTC,CASSFGTGSYDQYF
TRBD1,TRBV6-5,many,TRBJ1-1,TGTGCCAGCAGTTACGGGGGGACAGGGGGCAACACTGAAGCTTTCTTT,CASSYGGTGGNTEAFF
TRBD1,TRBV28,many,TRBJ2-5,TGTGCCAGCAGTACGCGACAGGGTCAAGAGACCCAGTACTTC,CASSTRQGQETQYF
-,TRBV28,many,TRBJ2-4,TGTGCCAGCAGATCCTCCAAAAACATTCAGTACTTC,CASRSSKNIQYF
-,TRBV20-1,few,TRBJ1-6,TGCAGTGCTAGAGCCTACAGTTATAATTCACCCCTCCACTTT,CSARAYSYNSPLHF
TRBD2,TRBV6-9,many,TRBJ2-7,TGTGCCAGCAGTTACGGGGGACTAGCGGCCTACGAGCAGTACTTC,CASSYGGLAAYEQYF
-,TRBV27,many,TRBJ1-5,TGTGCCAGCAGTTTATGGCAGGGGAAGGGCAATCAGCCCCAGCATTTT,CASSLWQGKGNQPQHF
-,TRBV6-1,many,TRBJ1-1,TGTGCCAGCAGTGAAGCGCTGGGACACACTGAAGCTTTCTTT,CASSEALGHTEAFF
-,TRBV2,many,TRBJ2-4,TGTGCCAGCAGTGGGGGGGTTACAAACATTCAGTACTTC,CASSGGVTNIQYF
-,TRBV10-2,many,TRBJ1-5,TGCGCCAGCAGGCAGGGAATCTCGGCCCAGCCCCAGCATTTT,CASRQGISAQPQHF
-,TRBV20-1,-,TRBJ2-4,TGCAGTGCCGGGGTTCTAGCCAAAAACATTCAGTACTTC,CSAGVLAKNIQYF
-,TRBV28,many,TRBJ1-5,TGTGCCAGCAGAGGGTTGGGGCAGACTCCCGGGGGTCAGCCCCAGCATTTT,CASRGLGQTPGGQPQHF
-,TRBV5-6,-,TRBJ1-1,TGTGCCAGCAGCTGGGGGATAAACACTGAAGCTTTCTTT,CASSWGINTEAFF
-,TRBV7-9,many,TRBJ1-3,TGTGCCAGCAGCTTGAGGACAGCTTCAGCAGACACCATATATTTT,CASSLRTASADTIYF
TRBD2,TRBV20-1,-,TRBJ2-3,TGCAGTGCGCCTCTAGCGGGAGGACTCTCAGATACGCAGTATTTT,CSAPLAGGLSDTQYF
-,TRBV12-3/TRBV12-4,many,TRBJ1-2,TGTGCCAGCAGCCCTTGGGCTACCAGGGAGAGGGACTATGGCTACACCTTC,CASSPWATRERDYGYTF
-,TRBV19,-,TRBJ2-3,TGTGCCAGTAGTATTTCTCTGAGTGGCACAGATACGCAGTATTTT,CASSISLSGTDTQYF
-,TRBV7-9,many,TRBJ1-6,TGTGCCAGCACCGGAGCCAGCTCCTATAATTCACCCCTCCACTTT,CASTGASSYNSPLHF
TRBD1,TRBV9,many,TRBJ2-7,TGTGCCAGCAGCGTAGGACAGGGGGCGGTCTACGAGCAGTACTTC,CASSVGQGAVYEQYF
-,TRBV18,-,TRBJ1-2,TGTGCCAGCTCATCACTCGACGGGATACTCTATGGCTACACCTTC,CASSSLDGILYGYTF
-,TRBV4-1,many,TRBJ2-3,TGCGCCAGCAGCCAAGAAGGGCGGTACACAGATACGCAGTATTTT,CASSQEGRYTDTQYF
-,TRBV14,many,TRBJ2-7,TGTGCCAGCAGCCATTCCGATTACGAGCAGTACTTC,CASSHSDYEQYF
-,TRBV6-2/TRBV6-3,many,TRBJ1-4,TGTGCCAGCACAACGGGTGAAAAACTGTTTTTT,CASTTGEKLFF
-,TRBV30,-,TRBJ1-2,TGTGCCTGGAGTGTATTGGGGAACTATGGCTACACCTTC,CAWSVLGNYGYTF
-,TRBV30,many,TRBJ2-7,TGTGCCTGGAGGGCGGCAGGCCCTTCCTACGAGCAGTACTTC,CAWRAAGPSYEQYF
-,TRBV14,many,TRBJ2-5,TGTGCCAGCAGCCCGTACAGCTCGAGGGAGACCCAGTACTTC,CASSPYSSRETQYF
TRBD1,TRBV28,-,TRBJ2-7,TGTGCCAGCAGTTTATTAAGGGGACAGGGTAGGCAGTACTTC,CASSLLRGQGRQYF
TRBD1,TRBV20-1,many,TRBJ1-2,TGCAGTGCCGCCCCCCAGACAGGGCGGGATGGCTACACCTTC,CSAAPQTGRDGYTF
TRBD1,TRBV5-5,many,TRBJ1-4,TGTGCCAGCAGCTCAACAGGGGATTCTAATGAAAAACTGTTTTTT,CASSSTGDSNEKLFF
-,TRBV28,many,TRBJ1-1,TGTGCCAGCAGCCGGACGGCGAGGGCCACTGAAGCTTTCTTT,CASSRTARATEAFF
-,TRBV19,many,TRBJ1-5,TGTGCCAGTAGTATAGATATCGACGGGCCGTTCGGGAGCAATCAGCCCCAGCATTTT,CASSIDIDGPFGSNQPQHF
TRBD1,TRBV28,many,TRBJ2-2,TGTGCCAGCAGTTCGGACAGGGGAGGCACCGGGGAGCTGTTTTTT,CASSSDRGGTGELFF
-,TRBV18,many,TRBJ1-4,TGTGCCAGCTCACCACCCGCAGGGCTAGGAGAAAAACTGTTTTTT,CASSPPAGLGEKLFF
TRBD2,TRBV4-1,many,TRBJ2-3,TGCGCCAGCAGCCCTAGCGGGCACCTCACAGATACGCAGTATTTT,CASSPSGHLTDTQYF
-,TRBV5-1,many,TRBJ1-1,TGCGCCAGCAGCTTGGAGGAAGGGAGGGCTGGCACTGAAGCTTTCTTT,CASSLEEGRAGTEAFF
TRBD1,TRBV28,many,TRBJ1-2,TGTGCCAGCAGCCGGACAGGGGGTCCGCTTTTGGGATCCTATGGCTACACCTTC,CASSRTGGPLLGSYGYTF
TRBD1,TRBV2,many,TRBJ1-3,TGTGCCAGCAGTGCGGGGCAGGGGGCTGGGGGAAACACCATATATTTT,CASSAGQGAGGNTIYF
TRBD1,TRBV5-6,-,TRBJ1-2,TGTGCCAGCAGCTTGTTAAACAGGGGTAACTATGGCTACACCTTC,CASSLLNRGNYGYTF
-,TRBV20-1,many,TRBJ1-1,TGCAGTGCTAGAGACTCGACCAGGACCCGGAACACTGAAGCTTTCTTT,CSARDSTRTRNTEAFF